The 8 T cell receptor beta chains in this list originate from one sample, sequenced in a study of blood T cell repertoires in COVID-19. Clones were sequenced by immunoSEQ multiplex PCR, and TCRdb holds only the in-frame ones, with some missing. Found here are about 190,000 clones, around 80% of them singletons; the top ten hold 2.5% to 3.5%. The specimen was peripheral blood. These receptors all come from a woman aged 80 or over with active or convalescent COVID-19.

The chain recombines TRBV9 with TRBJ2-7; D unresolved. The CDR3 runs 14 residues. Germline V gene data show CDR1 as SGDLS and CDR2 as YYNGEE. V shed 1 base and J shed 0 bases, with 8 bases lying between them. The CDR3 DNA is TGTGCCAGCAGCGTATCCCAGAACTCCTACGAGCAGTACTTC. As protein: CASSVSQNSYEQYF.

This chain links TRBV9 with TRBJ2-1; 11 nucleotides agree with TRBD1. This CDR3 contains 15 residues. V lost 5 bases, J lost 13 bases, and 14 bases stayed unmatched. The V gene's germline CDR1 is SGDLS and CDR2 YYNGEE. The CDR3 reads CASSYRGGTGGIQFF. DNA of the CDR3: TGTGCCAGCAGTTACCGCGGGGGGACAGGGGGTATCCAGTTCTTC.

V usage is TRBV9 and J usage is TRBJ2-5; D gene ambiguous. Germline CDR1 is SGDLS and CDR2 is YYNGEE. V lost 6 bases, J lost 0 bases, and 12 bases lay in between. CDR3 length: 14 residues. In DNA form, the CDR3 reads TGTGCCAGCACACGGCGAGCGTACCAAGAGACCCAGTACTTC. It yields the protein CASTRRAYQETQYF.

The rearrangement uses TRBV4-2 and TRBJ2-1, with 13 positions matching TRBD2. V gave up 1 base and J gave up 0 bases; unmatched junction bases: 3. Per the germline V gene, CDR1 is LGHNA and CDR2 is YNFKEQ. This CDR3 comprises 18 residues. In DNA form, the CDR3 reads TGTGCCAGCAGCCAAGTGGGACTAGCGGGGAGCTCCTACAATGAGCAGTTCTTC. Protein: CASSQVGLAGSSYNEQFF.

V gene TRBV5-1 combines with J gene TRBJ1-1, with 8 bases aligning to TRBD1. CDR3 size: 16 residues. Trimming took 3 bases from V and 7 from J; bases not matched to a gene: 14. Per germline, CDR1 SGHRS and CDR2 YFSETQ. This chain's CDR3 is CASSWGAGGASREAFF. In DNA form, the CDR3 reads TGCGCCAGCAGCTGGGGGGCAGGGGGCGCTTCGCGTGAAGCTTTCTTT.

This clone was counted many times. CDR3 sequence: CASSLAGGYEKLFF. Written as DNA, the CDR3 is TGTGCCAGCAGCTTAGCCGGGGGGTATGAAAAACTGTTTTTT. V gene TRBV7-9 combines with J gene TRBJ1-4; D perhaps matches TRBD1 (5 bases). With 0 bases removed from V and 6 bases from J, the gap between germline ends came to 8 bases. This CDR3 contains 14 residues. CDR1 SEHNR and CDR2 FQNEAQ come from the germline V gene (reference sequence).

This clone has more than one count but fewer than ten. V usage is TRBV7-2 and J usage is TRBJ2-7, with a possible D match to TRBD1 (5 bases). The V end was cut by 5 bases, the J end by 3 bases, with 17 bases between. The CDR3 has 15 residues. Germline loops: CDR1 SGHTA, CDR2 FQGNSA. The CDR3 is CASSPDLGRDYEQYF. The CDR3 DNA sequence: TGTGCCAGCAGCCCTGACCTTGGCAGGGACTACGAGCAGTACTTC.

The chain has TRBV7-8 and TRBJ1-3; a possible D gene is TRBD1 (5 bases). The CDR3 consists of 17 residues. Germline V CDR1 and CDR2: SGHVS, FQNEAQ. The germline V and J ends were trimmed by 1 base and 8 bases, with 21 bases remaining between them. This CDR3 is CASSLGVIGNIGDTIYF. CDR3 DNA: TGTGCCAGCAGCTTAGGGGTGATTGGGAATATAGGGGACACCATATATTTT. The full variable domain, completed using reference TRBV7-8 and TRBJ1-3, is GAGVSQSPRYKVAKRGQDVALRCDPISGHVSLFWYQQALGQGPEFLTYFQNEAQLDKSGLPSDRFFAERPEGSVSTLKIQRTQQEDSAVYLCASSLGVIGNIGDTIYFGEGSWLTVV.